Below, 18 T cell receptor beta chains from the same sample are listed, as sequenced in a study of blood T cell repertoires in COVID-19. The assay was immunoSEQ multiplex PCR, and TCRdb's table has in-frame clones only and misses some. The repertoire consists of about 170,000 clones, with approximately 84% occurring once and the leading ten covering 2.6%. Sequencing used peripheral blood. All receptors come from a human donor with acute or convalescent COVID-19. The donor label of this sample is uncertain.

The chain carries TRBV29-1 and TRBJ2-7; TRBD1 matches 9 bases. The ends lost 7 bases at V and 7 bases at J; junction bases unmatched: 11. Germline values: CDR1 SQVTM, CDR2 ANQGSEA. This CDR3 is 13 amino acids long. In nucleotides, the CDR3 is TGCAGCGGAACAGGGGGCGGCTTAGAAGAGCAGTACTTC. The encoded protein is CSGTGGGLEEQYF.

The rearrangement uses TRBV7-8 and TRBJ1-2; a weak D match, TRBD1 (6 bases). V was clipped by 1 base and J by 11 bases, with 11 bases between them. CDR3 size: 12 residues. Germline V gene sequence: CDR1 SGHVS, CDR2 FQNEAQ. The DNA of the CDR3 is TGTGCCAGCAGCTTAGGGGGGGGCTTTTACACCTTC. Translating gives CASSLGGGFYTF.

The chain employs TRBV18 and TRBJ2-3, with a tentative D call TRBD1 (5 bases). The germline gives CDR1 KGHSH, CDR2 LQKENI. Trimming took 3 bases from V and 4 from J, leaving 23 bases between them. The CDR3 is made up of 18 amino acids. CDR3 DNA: TGTGCCAGCTCACCTCGGGCGAAGTCTCTTGCACAGGCAGATACGCAGTATTTT. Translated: CASSPRAKSLAQADTQYF.

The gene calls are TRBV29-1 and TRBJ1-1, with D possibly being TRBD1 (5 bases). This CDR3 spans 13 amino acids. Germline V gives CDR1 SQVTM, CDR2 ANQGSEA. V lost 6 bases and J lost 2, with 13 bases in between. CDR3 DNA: TGCAGCGTAAGACAGCTTATTAACACTGAAGCTTTCTTT. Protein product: CSVRQLINTEAFF.

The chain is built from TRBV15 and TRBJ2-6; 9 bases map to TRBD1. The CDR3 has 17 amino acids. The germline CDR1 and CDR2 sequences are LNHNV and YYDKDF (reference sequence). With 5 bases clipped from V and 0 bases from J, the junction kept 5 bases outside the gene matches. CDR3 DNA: TGTGCCACCAGCGGCCGGGACAGGGCCTCTGGGGCCAACGTCCTGACTTTC. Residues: CATSGRDRASGANVLTF.

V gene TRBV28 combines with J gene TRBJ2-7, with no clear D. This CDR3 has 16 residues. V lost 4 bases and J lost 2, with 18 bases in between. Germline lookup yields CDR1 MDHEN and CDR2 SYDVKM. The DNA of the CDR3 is TGTGCCAGCAGTTCCCCAGCGAAGGCGTCCACCTACGAGCAGTACTTC. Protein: CASSSPAKASTYEQYF. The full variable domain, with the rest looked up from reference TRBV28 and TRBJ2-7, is DVKVTQSSRYLVKRTGEKVFLECVQDMDHENMFWYRQDPGLGLRLIYFSYDVKMKEKGDIPEGYSVSREKKERFSLILESASTNQTSMYLCASSSPAKASTYEQYFGPGTRLTVT.

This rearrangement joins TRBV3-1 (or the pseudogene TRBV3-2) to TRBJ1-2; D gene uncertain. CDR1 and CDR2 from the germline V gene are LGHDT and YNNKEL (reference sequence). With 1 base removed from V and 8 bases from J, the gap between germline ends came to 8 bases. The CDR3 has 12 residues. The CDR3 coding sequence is TGTGCCAGCAGCCAAGGGGCGGGCGGCTACACCTTC. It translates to CASSQGAGGYTF.

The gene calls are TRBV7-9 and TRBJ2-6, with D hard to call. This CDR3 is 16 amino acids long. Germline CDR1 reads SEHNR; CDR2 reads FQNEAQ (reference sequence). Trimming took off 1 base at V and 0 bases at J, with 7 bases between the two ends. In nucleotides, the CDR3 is TGTGCCAGCAGCTTAGGGTCCGGCTCTGGGGCCAACGTCCTGACTTTC. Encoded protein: CASSLGSGSGANVLTF.

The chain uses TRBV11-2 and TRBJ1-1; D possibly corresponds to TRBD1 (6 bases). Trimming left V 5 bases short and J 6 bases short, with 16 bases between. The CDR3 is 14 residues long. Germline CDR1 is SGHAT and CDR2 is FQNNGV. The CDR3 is CASSLGRGSAEAFF. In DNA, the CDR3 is TGTGCCAGCAGCCTAGGAAGGGGGTCTGCTGAAGCTTTCTTT.

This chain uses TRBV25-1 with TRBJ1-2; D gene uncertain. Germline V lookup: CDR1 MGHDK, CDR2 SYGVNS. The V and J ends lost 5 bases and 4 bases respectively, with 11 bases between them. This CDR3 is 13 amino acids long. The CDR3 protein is CASSPPGIYGYTF. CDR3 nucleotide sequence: TGTGCCAGCAGTCCCCCGGGGATCTATGGCTACACCTTC.

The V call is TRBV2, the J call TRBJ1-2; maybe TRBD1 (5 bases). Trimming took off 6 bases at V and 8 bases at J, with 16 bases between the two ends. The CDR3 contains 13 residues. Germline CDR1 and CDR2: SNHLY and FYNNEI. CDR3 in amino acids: CASSFRVGEGYTF. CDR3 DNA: TGTGCCAGCAGCTTCAGGGTCGGTGAAGGCTACACCTTC.

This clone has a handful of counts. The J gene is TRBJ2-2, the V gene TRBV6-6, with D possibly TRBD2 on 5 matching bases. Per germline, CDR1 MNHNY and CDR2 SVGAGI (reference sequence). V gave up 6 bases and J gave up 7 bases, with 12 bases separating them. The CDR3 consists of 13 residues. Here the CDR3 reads CASSSSRGGELFF. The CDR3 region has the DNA TGTGCCAGCAGCTCATCACGGGGCGGGGAGCTGTTTTTT.

Here the CDR3 DNA reads TGCAGCGTCATTTCTTTGACAGTCGACTATGGCTACACCTTC. Translated: CSVISLTVDYGYTF. This chain uses TRBV29-1 with TRBJ1-2, with a tentative D call TRBD1 (5 bases). CDR1 is SQVTM, CDR2 ANQGSEA, per germline. This CDR3 has 14 residues. Trimming took off 6 bases at V and 3 bases at J, with 17 bases between the two ends.

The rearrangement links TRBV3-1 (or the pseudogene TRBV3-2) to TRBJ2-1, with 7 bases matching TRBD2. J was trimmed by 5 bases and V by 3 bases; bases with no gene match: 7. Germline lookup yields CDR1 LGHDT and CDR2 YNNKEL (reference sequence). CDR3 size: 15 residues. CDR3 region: CASSHGLAANNEQFF. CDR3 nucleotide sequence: TGTGCCAGCAGCCATGGGCTAGCGGCGAACAATGAGCAGTTCTTC.

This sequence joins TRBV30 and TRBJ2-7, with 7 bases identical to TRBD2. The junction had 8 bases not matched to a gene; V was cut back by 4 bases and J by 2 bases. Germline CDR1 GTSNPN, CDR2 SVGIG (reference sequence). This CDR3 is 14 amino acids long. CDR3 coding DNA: TGTGCCTGGACCCCAATGGCGGGAGCCTACGAGCAGTACTTC. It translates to CAWTPMAGAYEQYF.

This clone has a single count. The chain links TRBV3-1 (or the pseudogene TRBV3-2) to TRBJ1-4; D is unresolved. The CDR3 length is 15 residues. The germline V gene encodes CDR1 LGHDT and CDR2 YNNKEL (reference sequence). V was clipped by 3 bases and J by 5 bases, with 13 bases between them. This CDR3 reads CASSQSWAGNEKLFF. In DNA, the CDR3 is TGTGCCAGCAGCCAGTCATGGGCCGGAAATGAAAAACTGTTTTTT.

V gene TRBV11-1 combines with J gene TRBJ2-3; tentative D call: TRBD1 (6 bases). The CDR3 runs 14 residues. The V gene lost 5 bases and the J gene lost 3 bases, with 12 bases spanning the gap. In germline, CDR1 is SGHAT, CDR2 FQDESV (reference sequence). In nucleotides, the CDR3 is TGTGCCAGCAGCCTGACAGGATCAACAGATACGCAGTATTTT. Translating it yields CASSLTGSTDTQYF.

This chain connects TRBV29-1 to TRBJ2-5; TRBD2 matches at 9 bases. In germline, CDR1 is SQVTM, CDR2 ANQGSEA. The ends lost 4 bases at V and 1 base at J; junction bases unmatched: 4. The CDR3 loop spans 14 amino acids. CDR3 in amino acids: CSVGAGGPQETQYF. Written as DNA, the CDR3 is TGCAGCGTTGGAGCGGGAGGTCCCCAAGAGACCCAGTACTTC.